This TCR beta chain was observed in a study of T cell responses to AZD1222 COVID-19 vaccine. Study overall: Second doses that came at about 4 or about 12 weeks were put together. Overall study findings and caveats: Two AZD1222 administrations were followed by greater Spike-specific TCR breadth and depth. Clonal diversity was possibly underestimated, and the donors were mostly white British, with more females. Repertoire collection took place solely once the T cell response had peaked.

Worth noting for this clone: What it binds is not known.

Profiling relied on immunoSEQ multiplex PCR, and the TCRdb table lists in-frame clones only, not all of them. The table has about 140,000 clones, roughly nine tenths seen once. This CDR3 is built from 14 residues. With 5 bases clipped from V and 4 bases from J, the junction kept 6 bases outside the gene matches. From germline, CDR1 is SEHNR and CDR2 FQNEAQ (reference sequence). This chain uses TRBV7-9 with TRBJ1-2; 8 nucleotides line up with TRBD1. This material consisted of peripheral blood, taken on day 0 of AZD1222 vaccination. This sequence originates from an adult in good health. The CDR3 nucleotides are TGTGCCAGCAGCGACTGGGACAGGCCCTATGGCTACACCTTC. Translating gives CASSDWDRPYGYTF.